Reported below is one TCR beta chain. The data were taken from a study of cytomegalovirus exposure and HLA in healthy donors. Primers: 60 Vbeta forward and 13 Jbeta reverse. Here immunoSEQ multiplex PCR was the method, and the copy in TCRdb shows in-frame clones only, minus some. The top ten hold approximately 3% of the sample, which has tens of thousands of clones, around four fifths seen once. Germline CDR1 is MNHEY and CDR2 is SVGAGI. The CDR3 covers 13 residues. Deletions cut 6 bases from V and 5 bases from J, with 13 bases between. Material for sequencing was PBMCs. The receptor was isolated from a man aged 30 to 45 in good health and CMV-seronegative. The V call is TRBV6-5, the J call TRBJ1-1; possible D gene TRBD1, 5 bases. Written as DNA, the CDR3 is TGTGCCAGCAGCTCAGGGAGGGGAACTGAAGCTTTCTTT. It codes for CASSSGRGTEAFF.